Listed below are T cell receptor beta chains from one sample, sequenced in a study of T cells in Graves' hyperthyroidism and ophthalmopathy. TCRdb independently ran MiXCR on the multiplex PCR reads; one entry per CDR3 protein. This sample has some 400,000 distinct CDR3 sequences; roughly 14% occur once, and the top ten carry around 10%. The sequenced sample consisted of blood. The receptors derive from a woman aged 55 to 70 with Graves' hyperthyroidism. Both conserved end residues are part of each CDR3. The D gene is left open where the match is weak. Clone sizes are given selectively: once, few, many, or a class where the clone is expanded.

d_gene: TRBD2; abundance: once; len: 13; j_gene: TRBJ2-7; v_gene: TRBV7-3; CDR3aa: CASSFSGGGEQYF; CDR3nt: TGTGCCAGCAGCTTTAGCGGGGGGGGCGAGCAGTACTTC
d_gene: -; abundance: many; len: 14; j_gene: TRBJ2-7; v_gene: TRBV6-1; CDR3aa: CASSRDPGPYEQYF; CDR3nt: TGTGCCAGCTCGAGGGACCCAGGGCCCTACGAGCAGTACTTC
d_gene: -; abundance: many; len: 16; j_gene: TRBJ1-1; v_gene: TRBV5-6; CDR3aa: CASSLAVSLMNTEAFF; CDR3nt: TGTGCCAGCAGCTTGGCGGTGTCACTCATGAACACTGAAGCTTTCTTT
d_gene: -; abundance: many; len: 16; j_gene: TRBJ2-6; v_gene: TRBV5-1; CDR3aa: CASSLAPGLGANVLTF; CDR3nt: TGCGCCAGCAGCTTGGCCCCCGGGCTTGGGGCCAACGTCCTGACTTTC
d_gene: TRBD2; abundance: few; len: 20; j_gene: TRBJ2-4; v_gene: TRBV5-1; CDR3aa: CASSLARASGRIGAKNIQYF; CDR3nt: TGCGCCAGCAGCTTGGCCAGGGCTAGCGGGAGGATAGGGGCCAAAAACATTCAGTACTTC
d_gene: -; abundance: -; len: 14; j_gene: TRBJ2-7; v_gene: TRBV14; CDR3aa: CASSQWSGLDEQYF; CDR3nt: TGTGCCAGCAGCCAATGGTCAGGGCTCGACGAGCAGTACTTC
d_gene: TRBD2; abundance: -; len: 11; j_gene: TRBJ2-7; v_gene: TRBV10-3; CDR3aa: CAIAGAYEQYF; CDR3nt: TGTGCCATAGCGGGGGCCTACGAGCAGTACTTC
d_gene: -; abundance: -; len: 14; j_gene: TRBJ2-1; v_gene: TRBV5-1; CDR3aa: CASSLASRAYEQFF; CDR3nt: TGCGCCAGCAGCTTGGCCAGCCGTGCCTACGAGCAGTTCTTC
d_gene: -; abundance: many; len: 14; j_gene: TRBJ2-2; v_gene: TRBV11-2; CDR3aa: CASSTPQGGGELFF; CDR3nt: TGTGCCAGCAGCACTCCCCAGGGGGGCGGGGAGCTGTTTTTT
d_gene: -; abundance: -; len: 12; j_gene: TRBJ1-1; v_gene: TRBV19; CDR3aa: CASRFRSTEAFF; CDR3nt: TGTGCCAGTAGGTTCAGGAGCACTGAAGCTTTCTTT
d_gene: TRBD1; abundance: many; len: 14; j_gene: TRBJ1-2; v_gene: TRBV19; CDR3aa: CASSTGDRAYGYTF; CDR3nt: TGTGCCAGTAGTACCGGGGACAGGGCCTATGGCTACACCTTC
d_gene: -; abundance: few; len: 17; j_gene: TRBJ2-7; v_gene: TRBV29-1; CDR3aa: CSVGGRGKGIFSYEQYF; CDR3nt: TGCAGCGTTGGGGGACGCGGGAAAGGCATCTTCTCCTACGAGCAGTACTTC
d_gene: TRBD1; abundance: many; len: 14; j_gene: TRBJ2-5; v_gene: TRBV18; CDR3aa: CASSLRDRQETQYF; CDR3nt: TGTGCCAGCTCACTCCGGGACAGACAAGAGACCCAGTACTTC
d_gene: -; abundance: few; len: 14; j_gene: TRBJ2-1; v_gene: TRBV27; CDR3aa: CASSRRGAYNEQFF; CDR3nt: TGTGCCAGCTCCAGGAGGGGCGCCTACAATGAGCAGTTCTTC
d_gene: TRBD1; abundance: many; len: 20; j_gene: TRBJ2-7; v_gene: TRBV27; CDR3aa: CASSLRSRRQGLLRTYEQYF; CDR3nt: TGTGCCAGCAGTTTGAGGAGTAGGAGACAGGGCCTACTTAGGACCTACGAGCAGTACTTC
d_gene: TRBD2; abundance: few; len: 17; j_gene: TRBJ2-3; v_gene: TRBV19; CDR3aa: CASSRLAGEVSTDTQYF; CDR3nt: TGTGCCAGTTCAAGGCTAGCGGGAGAGGTTAGCACAGATACGCAGTATTTT
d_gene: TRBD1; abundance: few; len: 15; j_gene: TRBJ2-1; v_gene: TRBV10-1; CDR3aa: CASSERTGGRDEQFF; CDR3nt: TGCGCCAGCAGCGAGAGGACAGGGGGCCGGGATGAGCAGTTCTTC
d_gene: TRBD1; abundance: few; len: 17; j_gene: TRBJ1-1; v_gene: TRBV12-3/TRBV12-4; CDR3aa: CASRSQTGGVMNTEAFF; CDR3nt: TGTGCCAGCAGGTCCCAGACAGGGGGCGTGATGAACACTGAAGCTTTCTTT
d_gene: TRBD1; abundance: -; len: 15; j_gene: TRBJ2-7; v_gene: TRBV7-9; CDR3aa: CASSTTDRSSYEQYF; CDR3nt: TGTGCCAGCAGCACAACGGACAGGAGCTCCTACGAGCAGTACTTC
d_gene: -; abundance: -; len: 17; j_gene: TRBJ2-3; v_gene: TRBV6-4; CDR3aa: CASREPLRGAHTDTQYF; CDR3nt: TGTGCCAGCAGGGAACCTTTGCGGGGCGCGCACACAGATACGCAGTATTTT
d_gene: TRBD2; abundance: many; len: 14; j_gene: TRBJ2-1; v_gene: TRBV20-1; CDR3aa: CSARLAGDYNEQFF; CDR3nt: TGCAGTGCCAGACTAGCGGGAGACTACAATGAGCAGTTCTTC
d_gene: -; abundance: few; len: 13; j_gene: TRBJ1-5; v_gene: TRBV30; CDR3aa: CAWGPGPNQPQHF; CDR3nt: TGTGCCTGGGGACCGGGCCCTAATCAGCCCCAGCATTTT
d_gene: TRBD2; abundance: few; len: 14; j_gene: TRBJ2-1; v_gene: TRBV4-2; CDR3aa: CASRGLAGADEQFF; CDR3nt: TGTGCCAGCAGGGGACTAGCGGGAGCGGATGAGCAGTTCTTC
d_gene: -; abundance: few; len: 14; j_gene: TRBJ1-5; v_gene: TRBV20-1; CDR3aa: CSAQEGNSNQPQHF; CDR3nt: TGCAGTGCCCAGGAGGGTAATAGCAATCAGCCCCAGCATTTT
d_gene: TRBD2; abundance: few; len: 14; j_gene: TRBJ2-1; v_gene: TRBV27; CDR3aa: CASIAGLDNNEQFF; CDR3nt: TGTGCCAGCATCGCGGGACTAGATAACAATGAGCAGTTCTTC
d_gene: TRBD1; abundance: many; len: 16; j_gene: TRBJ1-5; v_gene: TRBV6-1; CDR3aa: CASSTRDRESNQPQHF; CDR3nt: TGTGCCAGCAGTACCCGGGACAGAGAAAGCAATCAGCCCCAGCATTTT
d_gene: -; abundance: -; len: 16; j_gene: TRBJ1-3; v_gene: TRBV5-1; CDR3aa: CASSLGGQPSGNTIYF; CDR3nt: TGCGCCAGCAGCTTGGGTGGACAGCCCTCTGGAAACACCATATATTTT
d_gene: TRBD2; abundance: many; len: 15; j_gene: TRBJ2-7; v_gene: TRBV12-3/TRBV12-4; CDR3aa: CASSFSGGASYEQYF; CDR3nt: TGTGCCAGCAGTTTCTCGGGAGGGGCGTCCTACGAGCAGTACTTC
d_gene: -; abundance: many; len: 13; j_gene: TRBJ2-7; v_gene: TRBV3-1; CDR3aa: CASSQGTGIEQYF; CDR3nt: TGTGCCAGCAGCCAGGGAACAGGGATCGAGCAGTACTTC
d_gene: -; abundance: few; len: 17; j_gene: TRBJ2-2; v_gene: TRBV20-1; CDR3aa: CSARIPLGGGGPGELFF; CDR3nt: TGCAGTGCTAGGATCCCTTTGGGTGGGGGGGGCCCCGGGGAGCTGTTTTTT
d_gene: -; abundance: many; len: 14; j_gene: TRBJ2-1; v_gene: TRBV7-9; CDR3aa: CASSFDFRHNEQFF; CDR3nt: TGTGCCAGCAGCTTTGATTTCCGACACAATGAGCAGTTCTTC
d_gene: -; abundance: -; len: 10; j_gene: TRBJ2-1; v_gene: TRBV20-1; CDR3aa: CSASLDEQFF; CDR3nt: TGCAGTGCTAGTCTCGATGAGCAGTTCTTC
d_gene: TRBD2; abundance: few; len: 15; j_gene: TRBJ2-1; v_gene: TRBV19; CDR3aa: CASSTQPAGGYEQFF; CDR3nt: TGTGCCAGTAGTACCCAACCAGCGGGAGGATATGAGCAGTTCTTC
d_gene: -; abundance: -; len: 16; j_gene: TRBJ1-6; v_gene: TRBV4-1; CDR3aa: CASSRLAGPDNSPLHF; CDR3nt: TGCGCCAGCAGCCGTCTGGCCGGGCCAGACAATTCACCCCTCCACTTT
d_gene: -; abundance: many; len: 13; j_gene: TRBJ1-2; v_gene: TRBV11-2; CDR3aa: CASSPGLSYGYTF; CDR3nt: TGTGCCAGCAGTCCCGGACTCTCCTATGGCTACACCTTC
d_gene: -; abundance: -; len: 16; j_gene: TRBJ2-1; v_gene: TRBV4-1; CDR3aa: CASSQGPRQDYNEQFF; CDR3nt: TGCGCCAGCAGCCAAGGACCAAGACAGGACTACAATGAGCAGTTCTTC
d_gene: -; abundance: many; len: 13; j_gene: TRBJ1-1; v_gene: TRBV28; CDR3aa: CASSFIGPTEAFF; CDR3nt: TGTGCCAGCAGTTTTATAGGGCCCACTGAAGCTTTCTTT
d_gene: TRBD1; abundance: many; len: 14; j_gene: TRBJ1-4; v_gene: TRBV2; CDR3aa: CASSSDRGLEKLFF; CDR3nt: TGTGCCAGCAGTTCGGACAGGGGGCTTGAAAAACTGTTTTTT
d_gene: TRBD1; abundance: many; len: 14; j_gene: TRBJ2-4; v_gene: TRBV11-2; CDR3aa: CASTQGLAKNIQYF; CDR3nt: TGTGCCAGCACACAGGGGCTAGCCAAAAACATTCAGTACTTC
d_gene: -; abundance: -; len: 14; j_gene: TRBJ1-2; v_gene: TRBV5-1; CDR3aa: CASSLRERAPIYTF; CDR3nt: TGCGCCAGCAGCTTGAGGGAACGGGCCCCAATCTACACCTTC
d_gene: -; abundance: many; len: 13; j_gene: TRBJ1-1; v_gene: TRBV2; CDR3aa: CASISSRDTEAFF; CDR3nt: TGTGCCAGCATTTCGTCCAGGGACACTGAAGCTTTCTTT